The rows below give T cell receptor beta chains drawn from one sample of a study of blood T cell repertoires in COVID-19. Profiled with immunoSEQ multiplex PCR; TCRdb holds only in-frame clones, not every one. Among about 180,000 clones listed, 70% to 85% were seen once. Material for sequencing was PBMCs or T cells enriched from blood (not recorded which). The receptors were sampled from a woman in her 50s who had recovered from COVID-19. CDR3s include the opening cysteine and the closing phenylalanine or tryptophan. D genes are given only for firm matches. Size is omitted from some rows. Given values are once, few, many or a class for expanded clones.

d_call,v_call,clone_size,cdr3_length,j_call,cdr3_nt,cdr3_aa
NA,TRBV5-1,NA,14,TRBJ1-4,TGCGCCAGCAGCTTAAGCCTGCTTTCCGAAAAACTGTTTTTT,CASSLSLLSEKLFF
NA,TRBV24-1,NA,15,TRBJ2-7,TGTGCCACCAGTGACCCCGGGAGACCCTCCTACGAGCAGTACTTC,CATSDPGRPSYEQYF
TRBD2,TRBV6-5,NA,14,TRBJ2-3,TGTGCCAGCAGTTATCGTGGCGGGGGGGATACGCAGTATTTT,CASSYRGGGDTQYF
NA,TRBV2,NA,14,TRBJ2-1,TGTGCCAGCGGGATAAGAGGGACCTACAATGAGCAGTTCTTC,CASGIRGTYNEQFF
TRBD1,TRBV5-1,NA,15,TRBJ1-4,TGCGCCAGCAGCTTGGGGACAGGACGGAATGAAAAACTGTTTTTT,CASSLGTGRNEKLFF
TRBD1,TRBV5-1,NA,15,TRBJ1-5,TGCGCCAGCAGCTTGGGGACAGGGGGAGACCAGCCCCAGCATTTT,CASSLGTGGDQPQHF
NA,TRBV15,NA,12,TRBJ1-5,TGTGCCACCGGGCAGATCAATCAGCCCCAGCATTTT,CATGQINQPQHF
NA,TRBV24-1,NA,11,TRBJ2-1,TGTGCCACCAGTCGACTTAATGAGCAGTTCTTC,CATSRLNEQFF
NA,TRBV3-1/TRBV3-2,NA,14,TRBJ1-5,TGTGCCAGCAGCCAAGATATATCGGGGCAGCCCCAGCATTTT,CASSQDISGQPQHF
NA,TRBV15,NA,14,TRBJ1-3,TGTGCCACCAGCAGAGAACTCATCGGAAACACCATATATTTT,CATSRELIGNTIYF
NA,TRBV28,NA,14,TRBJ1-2,TGTGCCAGCAGTTGGACAGCCCTTAACTATGGCTACACCTTC,CASSWTALNYGYTF
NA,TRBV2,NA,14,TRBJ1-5,TGTGCCAGCAGTGCAACAGGGAGCAATCAGCCCCAGCATTTT,CASSATGSNQPQHF
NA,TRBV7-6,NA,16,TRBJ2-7,TGTGCCAGCAGCTCGTTCTCAGGGGCTCGAACCTACGAGCAGTACTTC,CASSSFSGARTYEQYF
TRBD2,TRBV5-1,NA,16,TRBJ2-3,TGCGCCAGCAGCTTGGGATCGGCGGGAGGTTCAGATACGCAGTATTTT,CASSLGSAGGSDTQYF
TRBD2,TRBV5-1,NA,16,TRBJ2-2,TGCGCCAGCAGCTTGGCCCGGGGACTAGAGTCCGGGGAGCTGTTTTTT,CASSLARGLESGELFF
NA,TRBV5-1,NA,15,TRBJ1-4,TGCGCCAGCAGCTTGGGGTCAGAATATAATGAAAAACTGTTTTTT,CASSLGSEYNEKLFF
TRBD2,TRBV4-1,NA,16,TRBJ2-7,TGCGCCAGCAGCCAAGAAGGGACTAGCGGACTCTACGAGCAGTACTTC,CASSQEGTSGLYEQYF
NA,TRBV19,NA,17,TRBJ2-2,TGTGCCAGTAGTATAGACGGGGTCAGGCTTAACACCGGGGAGCTGTTTTTT,CASSIDGVRLNTGELFF
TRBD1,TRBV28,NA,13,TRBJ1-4,TGTGCCAGCAGCCCAGGGGGCGGAGAAAAACTGTTTTTT,CASSPGGGEKLFF
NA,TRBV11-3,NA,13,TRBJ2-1,TGTGCCAGCACCGACGGAACAGCCAATGAGCAGTTCTTC,CASTDGTANEQFF
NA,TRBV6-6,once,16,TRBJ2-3,TGTGCCAGCAGTTACTCGATGGAGGTCCCTCGTCCTACGCAGTATTTT,CASSYSMEVPRPTQYF
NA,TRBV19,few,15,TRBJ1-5,TGTGCCAGTACTGAGATTGCGATCATCAGGGGGCCCCAGCATTTT,CASTEIAIIRGPQHF
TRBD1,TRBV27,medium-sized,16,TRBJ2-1,TGTGCCAGCGGGACAGGGGGGCGGGACGGATACAATGAGCAGTTCTTC,CASGTGGRDGYNEQFF
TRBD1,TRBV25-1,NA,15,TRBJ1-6,TGTGCCAGCAGTGCGGACCGACAGGGAATATCACCCCTCCACTTT,CASSADRQGISPLHF
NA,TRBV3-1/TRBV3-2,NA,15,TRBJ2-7,TGTGCCAGCAGCCAATTTAGGGGCTTTGTATACGAGCAGTACTTC,CASSQFRGFVYEQYF
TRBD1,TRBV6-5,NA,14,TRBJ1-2,TGTGCCAGCAGTTACCGGGACAGTTCCTATGGCTACACCTTC,CASSYRDSSYGYTF